This section outlines one TCR beta chain sequence together with its context. This sample is part of a study of blood T cell repertoires in COVID-19. Study details: COVID-19 samples collected from the United States, Italy and Spain covered acute and convalescent phases. PBMCs, B-cell-depleted T cells, or T cells were the source of the cDNA or gDNA that made up the material.

Per the authors' pipeline: Scientists estimated how many nucleated cells there were by amplifying reference gene primers. This table comes from immunoSEQ multiplex PCR, and its TCRdb copy is limited to in-frame clones, with some not included. V, J and clone size reflect that table, while D and trimming were determined from the DNA. The sample lists about 190,000 clones, more than 60% occurring once. Sequenced sample: peripheral blood. The origin of this receptor is a woman aged 50 to 60 with acute or convalescent COVID-19.

CDR3 in DNA: TGTGCCAGCAGCTATCGGTCAGGGACAGGGGGCAAGATGGGGACTGAAGCTTTCTTT. Protein: CASSYRSGTGGKMGTEAFF. This sequence joins TRBV7-9 and TRBJ1-1, with 12 nucleotides matching TRBD1. Germline values: CDR1 SEHNR, CDR2 FQNEAQ (reference sequence). The CDR3 extends over 19 amino acids. V trimming: 4 bases; J trimming: 5 bases; junction bases outside the gene matches: 17.